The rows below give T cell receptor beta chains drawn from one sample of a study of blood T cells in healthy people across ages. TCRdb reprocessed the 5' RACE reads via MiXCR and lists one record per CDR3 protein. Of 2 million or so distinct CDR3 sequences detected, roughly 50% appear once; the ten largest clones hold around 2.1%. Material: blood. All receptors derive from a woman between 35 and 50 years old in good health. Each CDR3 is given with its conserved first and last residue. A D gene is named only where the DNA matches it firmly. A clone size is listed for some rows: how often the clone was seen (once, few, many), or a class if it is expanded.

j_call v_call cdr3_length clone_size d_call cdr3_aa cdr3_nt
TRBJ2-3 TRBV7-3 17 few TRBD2 CASSLKSGGGYADTQYF TGTGCCAGCAGCTTAAAGTCGGGCGGGGGTTATGCAGATACGCAGTATTTT
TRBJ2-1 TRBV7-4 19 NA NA CASSLGPITGESPYNEQFF TGTGCCAGCAGCTTAGGACCCATTACGGGGGAGAGCCCCTACAATGAGCAGTTCTTC
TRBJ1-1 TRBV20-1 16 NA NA CSARSAAGALNTEAFF TGCAGTGCTAGATCGGCGGCAGGAGCATTGAACACTGAAGCTTTCTTT
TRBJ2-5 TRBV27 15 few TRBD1 CASSFYRGYQETQYF TGTGCCAGCAGTTTCTACAGGGGGTACCAAGAGACCCAGTACTTC
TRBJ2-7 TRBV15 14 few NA CATSTADGSYEQYF TGTGCCACCAGCACAGCGGACGGCTCCTACGAGCAGTACTTC
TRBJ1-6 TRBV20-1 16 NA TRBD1 CSALSGTGAYNSPLHF TGCAGTGCTCTTTCCGGGACAGGGGCCTATAATTCACCCCTCCACTTT
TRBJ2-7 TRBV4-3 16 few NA CASSQVVGKVDYEQYF TGCGCCAGCAGCCAAGTAGTCGGGAAGGTAGACTACGAGCAGTACTTC
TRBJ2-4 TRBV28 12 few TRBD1 CASSLSRGQQYF TGTGCCAGCAGTTTATCTCGGGGACAGCAGTACTTC
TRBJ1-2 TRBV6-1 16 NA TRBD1 CASSFPRQGAHYGYTF TGTGCCAGCAGTTTCCCCAGACAGGGGGCCCACTATGGCTACACCTTC
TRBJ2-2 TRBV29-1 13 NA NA CSVDAVNTGELFF TGCAGCGTTGACGCGGTTAACACCGGGGAGCTGTTTTTT
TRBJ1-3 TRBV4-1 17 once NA CASSQELRGTSGNTIYF TGCGCCAGCAGCCAAGAGTTAAGGGGGACCTCTGGAAACACCATATATTTT
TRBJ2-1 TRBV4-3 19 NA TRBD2 CASSHTRGLAGGKYNEQFF TGCGCCAGCAGCCACACACGGGGACTAGCGGGGGGAAAGTACAATGAGCAGTTCTTC
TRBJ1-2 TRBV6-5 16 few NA CASSYSTGGGLGGYTF TGTGCCAGCAGTTACTCTACCGGCGGGGGGCTAGGGGGCTACACCTTC
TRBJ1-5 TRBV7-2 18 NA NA CASSPRIAATTNLATQHF TGTGCCAGCAGCCCGCGAATCGCCGCCACGACCAATTTAGCGACCCAGCATTTT
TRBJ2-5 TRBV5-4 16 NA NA CASSWRHRDLQETQYF TGTGCCAGCAGCTGGCGACACCGGGACTTACAAGAGACCCAGTACTTC
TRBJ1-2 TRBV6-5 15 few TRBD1 CASSYSQGANYGCTF TGTGCCAGCAGTTACTCGCAGGGGGCGAACTATGGCTGCACCTTC
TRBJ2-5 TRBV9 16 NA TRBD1 CASSVDGTGRRETQYF TGTGCCAGCAGCGTAGATGGGACAGGCAGGAGGGAGACCCAGTACTTC
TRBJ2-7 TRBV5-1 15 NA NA CASSLQRPAQYEQYF TGCGCCAGCAGCTTGCAGCGGCCGGCGCAGTACGAGCAGTACTTC
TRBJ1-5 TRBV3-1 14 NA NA CASSSLGGEQPQHF TGTGCCAGCAGCTCTCTCGGGGGTGAGCAGCCCCAGCATTTT
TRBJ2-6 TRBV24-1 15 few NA CATSDFSAGANVLTF TGTGCCACCAGTGATTTTTCAGCTGGGGCCAACGTCCTGACTTTC
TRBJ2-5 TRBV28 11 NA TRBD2 CASSGWTSWYF TGTGCCAGCAGCGGATGGACTAGTTGGTACTTC
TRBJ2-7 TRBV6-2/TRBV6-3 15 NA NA CASRAGTLSSYEQYF TGTGCCAGCAGGGCCGGGACACTAAGCTCCTACGAGCAGTACTTC
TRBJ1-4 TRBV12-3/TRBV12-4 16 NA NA CASSFRGGSTNEKLFF TGTGCCAGCAGTTTCCGAGGGGGGTCAACTAATGAAAAACTGTTTTTT
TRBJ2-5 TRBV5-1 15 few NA CASSLADSYQETQYF TGCGCCAGCAGCTTGGCGGACAGCTATCAAGAGACCCAGTACTTC
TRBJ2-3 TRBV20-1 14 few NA CSARDLGPTDTQYF TGCAGTGCTAGAGATCTGGGCCCCACAGATACGCAGTATTTT
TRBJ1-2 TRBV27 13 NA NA CASGPRVSYGYTF TGTGCCAGCGGCCCAAGGGTCAGCTATGGCTACACCTTC
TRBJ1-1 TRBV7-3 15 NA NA CASSQDGSPNTEAFF TGTGCCAGCAGCCAAGACGGGAGTCCGAACACTGAAGCTTTCTTT
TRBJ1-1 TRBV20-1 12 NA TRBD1 CGKTGVNTEAFF TGCGGTAAAACAGGGGTGAACACTGAAGCTTTCTTT
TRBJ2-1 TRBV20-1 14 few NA CSARLVVSYNEQFF TGCAGTGCAAGACTAGTCGTCTCCTACAATGAGCAGTTCTTC
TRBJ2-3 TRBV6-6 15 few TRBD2 CASSKRGAHTDTQYF TGTGCCAGCAGCAAGCGGGGAGCCCACACAGATACGCAGTATTTT
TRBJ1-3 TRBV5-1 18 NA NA CASSLAGTGHRTGNTIYF TGCGCCAGCAGCTTGGCGGGAACAGGACACCGTACTGGAAACACCATATATTTT